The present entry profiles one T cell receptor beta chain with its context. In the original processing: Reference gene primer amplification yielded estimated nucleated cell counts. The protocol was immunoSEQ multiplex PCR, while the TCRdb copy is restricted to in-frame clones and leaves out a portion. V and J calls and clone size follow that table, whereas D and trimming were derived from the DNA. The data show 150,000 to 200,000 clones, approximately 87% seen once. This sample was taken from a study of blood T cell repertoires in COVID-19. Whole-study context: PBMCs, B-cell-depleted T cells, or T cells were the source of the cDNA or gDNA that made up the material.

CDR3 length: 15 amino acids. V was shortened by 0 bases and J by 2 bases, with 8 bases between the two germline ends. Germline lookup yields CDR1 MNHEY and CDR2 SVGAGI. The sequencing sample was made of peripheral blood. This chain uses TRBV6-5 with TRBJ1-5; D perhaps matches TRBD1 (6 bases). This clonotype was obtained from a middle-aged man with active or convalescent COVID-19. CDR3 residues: CASSYSRQGNQPQHF. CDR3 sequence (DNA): TGTGCCAGCAGTTACTCTAGACAGGGCAATCAGCCCCAGCATTTT.